The rows below give T cell receptor beta chains drawn from one sample of a study of blood T cell repertoires in COVID-19. Clones were sequenced by immunoSEQ multiplex PCR, and TCRdb holds only the in-frame ones, with some missing. This sample yields about 140,000 clones, of which roughly 90% are seen a single time; about 4.5% belongs to the top ten. Specimen: PBMCs or T cells enriched from blood (not recorded which). The receptors were sampled from a man aged 50 to 60 who had recovered from COVID-19. Both conserved end residues are part of each CDR3. The D gene is left open where the match is weak. Clone size is given for some rows only: seen once, a few or many times, or a class if the clone is expanded.

>TRBV16|TRBJ2-1|-|-
CASSQSASSRYNEQFF
TGTGCCAGCAGCCAATCGGCTAGCAGCCGGTACAATGAGCAGTTCTTC
>TRBV6-5|TRBJ1-1|-|-
CASRVQMNTEAFF
TGTGCCAGCAGGGTACAGATGAACACTGAAGCTTTCTTT
>TRBV29-1|TRBJ1-2|-|-
CSVGTLDGYTF
TGCAGCGTTGGGACACTCGATGGCTACACCTTC
>TRBV28|TRBJ1-5|-|TRBD1
CASSLWVLGQGIQPQHF
TGTGCCAGCAGTTTATGGGTCCTAGGACAGGGGATTCAGCCCCAGCATTTT
>TRBV7-2|TRBJ1-5|-|-
CASSRDIYSNQPQHF
TGTGCCAGCAGCCGGGACATATATAGCAATCAGCCCCAGCATTTT
>TRBV25-1|TRBJ1-3|once|-
CASSEYRGGSYGNTIYF
TGTGCCAGCAGTGAATACAGAGGGGGTTCCTATGGAAACACCATATATTTT
>TRBV5-1|TRBJ2-1|-|TRBD2
CASSLTSGRVNEQFF
TGCGCCAGCAGCTTGACTAGCGGGAGAGTAAATGAGCAGTTCTTC
>TRBV5-4|TRBJ2-1|-|TRBD2
CASSFDGGSYNEQFF
TGTGCCAGCAGCTTCGACGGGGGGAGCTACAATGAGCAGTTCTTC
>TRBV7-9|TRBJ1-1|-|-
CASSSTVAFF
TGTGCCAGCAGTTCTACGGTTGCTTTCTTT
>TRBV9|TRBJ2-1|-|TRBD2
CASSPLAGSYNEQFF
TGTGCCAGCAGCCCACTAGCGGGCTCCTACAATGAGCAGTTCTTC
>TRBV4-3|TRBJ1-2|-|-
CASSQDVTARYGYTF
TGCGCCAGCAGCCAAGATGTAACAGCCCGCTATGGCTACACCTTC
>TRBV24-1|TRBJ1-2|-|-
CATSATGQNSAYGYTF
TGTGCCACCAGTGCAACAGGACAAAACAGTGCCTATGGCTACACCTTC
>TRBV30|TRBJ1-2|once|TRBD1
CAWRGWTGGSGYTF
TGTGCCTGGAGGGGGTGGACAGGGGGAAGTGGCTACACCTTC
>TRBV23-1|TRBJ2-7|-|-
CASSLVGEDGAYEQYF
TGCGCCAGCAGTCTCGTGGGGGAGGACGGGGCCTACGAGCAGTACTTC
>TRBV5-1|TRBJ1-2|-|-
CASSLSGVGYGYTF
TGCGCCAGCAGCTTATCAGGGGTGGGCTATGGCTACACCTTC
>TRBV5-1|TRBJ2-5|-|TRBD2
CASSHGTSGGQETQYF
TGCGCCAGCAGCCATGGGACTAGCGGGGGGCAAGAGACCCAGTACTTC
>TRBV7-6|TRBJ1-1|-|-
CASSPEVFDTEAFF
TGTGCCAGCAGCCCCGAGGTGTTTGACACTGAAGCTTTCTTT
>TRBV6-5|TRBJ1-1|-|-
CASSKLQGYSEAFF
TGTGCCAGCAGCAAACTACAGGGATACTCTGAAGCTTTCTTT
>TRBV19|TRBJ2-7|-|TRBD1
CASSTGGPASYEQYF
TGTGCCAGTTCAACAGGGGGTCCGGCTTCCTACGAGCAGTACTTC
>TRBV24-1|TRBJ1-4|-|-
CATSARGEVGEKLFF
TGTGCCACCAGTGCCAGAGGGGAGGTTGGGGAAAAACTGTTTTTT
>TRBV9|TRBJ2-3|-|TRBD2
CASSAGGALDTQYF
TGTGCCAGCAGCGCCGGGGGGGCGTTAGATACGCAGTATTTT
>TRBV20-1|TRBJ2-2|-|-
CSASLSAYTGELFF
TGCAGTGCTAGTCTATCAGCGTACACCGGGGAGCTGTTTTTT
>TRBV3-1/TRBV3-2|TRBJ1-1|once|TRBD1
CASSQADRVTEAFF
TGTGCCAGCAGCCAGGCCGACAGGGTGACTGAAGCTTTCTTT
>TRBV7-3|TRBJ2-1|-|TRBD2
CASRASGTSGSYNEQFF
TGTGCCAGCAGAGCCTCCGGGACTAGCGGCTCCTACAATGAGCAGTTCTTC